This T cell receptor (beta chain) originates from a study of OX40 agonist ivuxolimab in advanced cancers. Whole-study context: Ivuxolimab, which is an agonistic anti-OX40 (CD134) antibody, was administered to the patients. Study-wide points: Among patients with partial responses at 0.1-3.0 mg/kg, clonal expansion was among the lowest. The average count of expanded clones was higher among CD8+ T cells than among CD4+.

People who had autoimmune disease history or systemic immunosuppression were excluded. Clones were read by immunoSEQ multiplex PCR, and TCRdb kept only the in-frame ones, dropping some. The repertoire has approximately 160,000 clones, around 94% of them found once; the top ten carry 0.31%. Comment on this clone: Its antigen is currently unknown.

The TCR comes from an adult with an advanced solid tumor such as melanoma, head and neck, liver or kidney cancer. Sample: CD4+ or CD8+ T cells sorted from blood, taken in a trial of the OX40 agonist ivuxolimab.

Here the CDR3 reads CASRNRDRAGNTIYF. CDR3 in DNA: TGTGCCAGTAGAAACCGAGACAGGGCTGGAAACACCATATATTTT. This chain uses TRBV19 with TRBJ1-3; 7 bases align to TRBD1. Per germline, CDR1 LNHDA and CDR2 SQIVND (reference sequence). The J segment lost 2 bases and the V segment lost 6 bases, leaving 7 bases of the junction unmatched. CDR3 length equals 15 residues.